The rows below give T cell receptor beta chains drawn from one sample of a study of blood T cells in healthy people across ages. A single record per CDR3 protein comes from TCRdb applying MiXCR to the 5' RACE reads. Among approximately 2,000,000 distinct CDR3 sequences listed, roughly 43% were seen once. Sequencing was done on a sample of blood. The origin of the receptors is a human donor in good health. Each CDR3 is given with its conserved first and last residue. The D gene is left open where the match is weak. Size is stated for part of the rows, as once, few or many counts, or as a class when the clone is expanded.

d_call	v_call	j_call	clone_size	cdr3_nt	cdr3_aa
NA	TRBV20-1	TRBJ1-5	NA	TGCAGTGCTAGTATCTTAAAGAATCAGCCCCAGCATTTT	CSASILKNQPQHF
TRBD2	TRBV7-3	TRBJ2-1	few	TGTGCCAGCAGCTCCGGTACTAGCGAGAATGAGCAGTTCTTC	CASSSGTSENEQFF
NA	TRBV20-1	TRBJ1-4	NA	TGCAGTGCTAGAGATCCCAGGGAGGCTGATGAAAAACTGTTTTTT	CSARDPREADEKLFF
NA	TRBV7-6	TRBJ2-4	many	TGTGCCAGCAGTCCCCTCCTGGGGGGCTTAGCCAAAAACATTCAGTACTTC	CASSPLLGGLAKNIQYF
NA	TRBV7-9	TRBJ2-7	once	TGTGCCAGCAGCTCCGACGGACACTCCTACGAGCAGTACTTC	CASSSDGHSYEQYF
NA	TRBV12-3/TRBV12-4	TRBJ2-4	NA	TGTGCCAGCAGTACTAGCCGGGGGGCCAAAAACATTCAGTACTTC	CASSTSRGAKNIQYF
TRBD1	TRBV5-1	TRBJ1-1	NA	TGCGCCAGCAGCTCCCAGGACAGGGATGAAGCTTTCTTT	CASSSQDRDEAFF
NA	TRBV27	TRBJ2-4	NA	TGTGCCAGCAGTCCCCGGGCACTACCTCTAGCCAAAAACATTCAGTACTTC	CASSPRALPLAKNIQYF
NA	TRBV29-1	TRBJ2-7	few	TGCAGCGTCGACGGTCCTTCCTACGAGCAGTACTTC	CSVDGPSYEQYF
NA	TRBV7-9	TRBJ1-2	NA	TGTGCCAGCAGCTGGTCTAGGGGCGATGGCTATGGCTACACCTTC	CASSWSRGDGYGYTF
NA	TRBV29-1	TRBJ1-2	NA	TGCAGCGTTGAATCCCCCGGGGGCTCCTATGGCTACACCTTC	CSVESPGGSYGYTF
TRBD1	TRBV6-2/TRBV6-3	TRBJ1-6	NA	TGTGCCAGCAGACAACGGGGACAGAACTATAATTCACCCCTCCACTTT	CASRQRGQNYNSPLHF
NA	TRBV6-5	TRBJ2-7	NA	TGTGCCAGCAGTTACGCGGGCCGCTCCTACAATGAGCAGTACTTC	CASSYAGRSYNEQYF
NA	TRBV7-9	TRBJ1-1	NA	TGTGCCAGCAGCTTAGGGGGCCACGGAGATACTGAAGCTTTCTTT	CASSLGGHGDTEAFF
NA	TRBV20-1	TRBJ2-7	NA	TGCAGTGCTCATGAGGTGGGAAAAGGGGCGAACGAGCAGTACTTC	CSAHEVGKGANEQYF
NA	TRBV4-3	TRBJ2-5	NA	TGCGCCAGCAGCCAAGAGGCTCGCGGGGAAGAGACCCAGTACTTC	CASSQEARGEETQYF
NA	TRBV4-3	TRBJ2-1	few	TGCGCCAGCAGCCAACAGGGGTTGAATGAGCAGTTCTTC	CASSQQGLNEQFF
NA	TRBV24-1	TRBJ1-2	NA	TGTGCCACCAGTGATCCCCGGACAGATCTCTATGGCTACACCTTC	CATSDPRTDLYGYTF
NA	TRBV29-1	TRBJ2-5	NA	TGCAGCTGCCACGAGCGTAGCGATGAGCAGTACTTC	CSCHERSDEQYF
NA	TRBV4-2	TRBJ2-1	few	TGTGCCAGCTGTGAGGGGAATGAGCAGTTCTTC	CASCEGNEQFF
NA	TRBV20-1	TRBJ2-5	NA	TGCAGTGCTAGACCTGGGGGGACGGCGACCCAGTACTTC	CSARPGGTATQYF
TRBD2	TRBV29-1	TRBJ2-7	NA	TGCAGCGCCTTGGACCGGGGGGGATCCTACGAGCAGTACTTC	CSALDRGGSYEQYF
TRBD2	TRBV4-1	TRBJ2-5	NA	TGCGCCAGCAGCCTCATAATTGGACTAGCGGAGACCCAGTACTTC	CASSLIIGLAETQYF
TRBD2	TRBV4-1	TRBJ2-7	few	TGCGCCAGCAGCCAGGCTAGCGGGGACTACGAGCAGTACTTC	CASSQASGDYEQYF
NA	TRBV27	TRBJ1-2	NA	TGTGCCAGCAGTCCGCCTCCACCGAATTATGGCTACACCTTC	CASSPPPPNYGYTF
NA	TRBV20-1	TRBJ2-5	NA	TGCAGCGCTTCCGAGGGGGCGGGGGAGACCCAGTACTTC	CSASEGAGETQYF
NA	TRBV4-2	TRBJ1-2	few	TGTGCCAGCAGCCCTGGGGGGGAAAACTATGGCTACACCTTC	CASSPGGENYGYTF
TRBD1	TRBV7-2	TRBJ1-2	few	TGTGCCAGCAGCCTGGGGGGTAGACAGGGGGCCTACTATGGCTACACCTTC	CASSLGGRQGAYYGYTF
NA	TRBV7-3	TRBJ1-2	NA	TGTGCCAGCAGCTTAGGGCTAGGGGATAATGGCTACACCTTC	CASSLGLGDNGYTF
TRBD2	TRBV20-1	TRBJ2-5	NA	TGCAGTGCTTTCCCTAGCGGGGGGATTGGGGAAGAGACCCAGTACTTC	CSAFPSGGIGEETQYF
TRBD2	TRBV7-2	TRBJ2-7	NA	TGTGCCAGCTCATGGACTAGCGAGGGCGAGCAGTACTTC	CASSWTSEGEQYF
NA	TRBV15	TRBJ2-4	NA	TGTACCACCAGCAGAGAAGGGACGTTAATTCAGTACTTC	CTTSREGTLIQYF
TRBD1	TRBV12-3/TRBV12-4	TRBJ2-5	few	TGTGCCAGCAGTCTCGGGACAGGGTCTATGGAGACCCAGTACTTC	CASSLGTGSMETQYF
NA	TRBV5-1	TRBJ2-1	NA	TGCGCCAGCAGCTTGGCGTGGGGGGGCGCCTACAATGAGCAGTTCTTC	CASSLAWGGAYNEQFF
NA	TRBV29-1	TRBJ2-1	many	TGCAGCCCTAGTGTAAGGGGACCCTACAATGAGCAGTTCTTC	CSPSVRGPYNEQFF
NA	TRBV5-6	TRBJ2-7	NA	TGTGCCAGCAGCTTGTGGTCTACAGGGTATCCCTCCTACGAGCAGTACTTC	CASSLWSTGYPSYEQYF
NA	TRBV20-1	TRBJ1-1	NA	TGCAGTGCTCACCACTGGGAGAAAATGAACACTGAAGCTTTCTTT	CSAHHWEKMNTEAFF
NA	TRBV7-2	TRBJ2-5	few	TGTGCCAGCAGCCTCCCTGGGGGGCAGGGGAGGAAAGAGACCCAGTACTTC	CASSLPGGQGRKETQYF
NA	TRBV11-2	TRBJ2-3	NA	TGTGCCTGCAGCTTATATAGATCGTTGGCGATAGATACGCAGTATTTT	CACSLYRSLAIDTQYF
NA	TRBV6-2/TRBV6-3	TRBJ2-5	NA	TGTGCCAGCAGTCGCACTAGAGTGTCCGGGGAGACCCAGTACTTC	CASSRTRVSGETQYF
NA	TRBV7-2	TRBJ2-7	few	TGTGCCAGCAGCTCGGGACTCCCAACGGAGCAGTACTTC	CASSSGLPTEQYF
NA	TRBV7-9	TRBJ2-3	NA	TGTGCCAGCAGCTTAACGTCCCAAACAGATACGCAGTATTTT	CASSLTSQTDTQYF
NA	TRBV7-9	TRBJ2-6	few	TGTGCCAGCGCCGTTCCCTCGGAGGGGGGGGCCAACGTCCTGACTTTC	CASAVPSEGGANVLTF
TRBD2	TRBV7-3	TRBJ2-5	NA	TGTGCCAGCAGCTCCCGACTAGCGGGGGTCGGAGAGACCCAGTACTTC	CASSSRLAGVGETQYF
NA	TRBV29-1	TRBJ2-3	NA	TGCAGCGTTGAAGACTCCTCCTACACAGATACGCAGTATTTT	CSVEDSSYTDTQYF
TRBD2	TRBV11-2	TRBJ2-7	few	TGTGCCAGCAGCTTACGTTCGGTAGCGGGGGATTACGAGCAGTACTTC	CASSLRSVAGDYEQYF
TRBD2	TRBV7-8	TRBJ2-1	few	TGTGCCAGCAGCCCTCTCCCGGGACTAGTAATCAATGAGCAGTTCTTC	CASSPLPGLVINEQFF
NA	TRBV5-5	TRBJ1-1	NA	TGTGCCAGCAGCCCCTATCCCCGGAGAATCCACATGGACACTGAAGCTTTCTTT	CASSPYPRRIHMDTEAFF
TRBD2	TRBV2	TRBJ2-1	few	TGTGCCAGCACCAATAGCGGGGGGGCTGCCAATGAGCAGTTCTTC	CASTNSGGAANEQFF
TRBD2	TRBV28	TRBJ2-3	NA	TGTGCCAGCAGTTTTCCCCCGAGCGGGGGGGAGGCAGATACGCAGTATTTT	CASSFPPSGGEADTQYF
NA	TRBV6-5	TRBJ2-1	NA	TGTGCCAGCAGTTACGGCGGGGAGTCCTACAATGAGCAGTTCTTC	CASSYGGESYNEQFF
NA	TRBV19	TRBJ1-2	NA	TGTGCCAGTATTGATACGGGGTACTATGGCTACACCTTC	CASIDTGYYGYTF
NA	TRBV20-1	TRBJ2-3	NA	TGCAGTGCTATCGATGGGGTCCGCACAGATACGCAGTATTTT	CSAIDGVRTDTQYF
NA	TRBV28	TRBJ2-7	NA	TGTGCCTGGGCTCGGGACAATTCCTACGAGCAGTACTTC	CAWARDNSYEQYF